These 23 T cell receptor beta chains were all obtained from the same sample, sequenced in a study of cytomegalovirus exposure and HLA in healthy donors. This table comes from immunoSEQ multiplex PCR, and its TCRdb copy is limited to in-frame clones, with some not included. The sample contains under 250,000 clones, around nine tenths of which appear only once. The sequencing sample was made of PBMCs. The source is a woman younger than 35 in good health and CMV-seronegative.

V and J are TRBV6-6 and TRBJ1-1, with 10 bases that match TRBD1. This CDR3 comprises 14 residues. Germline V gene lookup returns CDR1 MNHNY and CDR2 SVGAGI (reference sequence). V trimming: 6 bases; J trimming: 4 bases; junction bases outside the gene matches: 5. Here the CDR3 DNA reads TGTGCCAGCAGCTTGGGACAGGGGCTCACTGAAGCTTTCTTT. Encoded protein: CASSLGQGLTEAFF.

The gene calls are TRBV18 and TRBJ1-5; 7 positions match TRBD1. V gave up 4 bases and J gave up 0 bases; unmatched junction bases: 3. Per the germline V gene, CDR1 is KGHSH and CDR2 is LQKENI. This CDR3 is 15 amino acids long. CDR3 nucleotides: TGTGCCAGCTCACGGACAGGCTATAGCAATCAGCCCCAGCATTTT. Its translation: CASSRTGYSNQPQHF.

This sequence joins TRBV11-2 and TRBJ2-5; weak D call: TRBD1 (6 bases). Germline lookup yields CDR1 SGHAT and CDR2 FQNNGV. The CDR3 contains 14 residues. Trimming removed 1 base at V and 5 bases at J, with 11 bases between. CDR3: CASSLGNRVETQYF. For the CDR3, the DNA is TGTGCCAGCAGCTTAGGAAACAGGGTGGAGACCCAGTACTTC. Full variable domain (remainder filled in from reference TRBV11-2 and TRBJ2-5): EAGVAQSPRYKIIEKRQSVAFWCNPISGHATLYWYQQILGQGPKLLIQFQNNGVVDDSQLPKDRFSAERLKGVDSTLKIQPAKLEDSAVYLCASSLGNRVETQYFGPGTRLLVL.

The chain recombines TRBV5-1 with TRBJ1-5, with 8 bases matching TRBD1. CDR1 is SGHRS and CDR2 is YFSETQ in the germline V gene. With 2 bases clipped from V and 7 bases from J, the junction kept 5 bases outside the gene matches. The CDR3 contains 14 residues. This CDR3 reads CASSFQGAGQPQHF. The CDR3 DNA sequence: TGCGCCAGCAGCTTCCAGGGGGCTGGGCAGCCCCAGCATTTT.

This clone was found a few times. The V and J genes are TRBV28 and TRBJ2-7; 8 nucleotides match TRBD1. The V segment lost 8 bases and the J segment 2 bases; nucleotides outside the gene matches: 5. The CDR3 loop spans 13 amino acids. CDR1 and CDR2 from the germline V gene are MDHEN and SYDVKM. CDR3 loop: CASSGQGPYEQYF. In nucleotides, the CDR3 is TGTGCCAGCTCCGGACAGGGACCCTACGAGCAGTACTTC.

The chain couples TRBV2 to TRBJ2-2; the D is unclear. Germline CDR1 reads SNHLY; CDR2 reads FYNNEI. The CDR3 spans 17 residues. V was cut by 2 bases and J by 0 bases, with 13 bases left in between. The CDR3 coding sequence is TGTGCCAGCAGTGAATATTACCTACTCGCGAACACCGGGGAGCTGTTTTTT. Translated: CASSEYYLLANTGELFF.

This rearrangement joins TRBV19 to TRBJ2-7; TRBD1 matches at 7 bases. J lost 2 bases, V lost 5 bases, and 6 bases had no gene match. This CDR3 has 14 residues. Germline-derived CDR1 and CDR2 are LNHDA and SQIVND (reference sequence). In nucleotides, the CDR3 is TGTGCCAGTAGTGTGGACAGGCTCACCTACGAGCAGTACTTC. It yields the protein CASSVDRLTYEQYF.

V is TRBV19 and J is TRBJ2-1; 11 bases align to TRBD2. Germline values: CDR1 LNHDA, CDR2 SQIVND (reference sequence). This CDR3 contains 15 residues. The V and J ends lost 7 bases and 4 bases, in that order; junction bases with no gene match: 6. CDR3 coding DNA: TGTGCCAGTACCGAAACTAGCGGGAGATACAATGAGCAGTTCTTC. Protein: CASTETSGRYNEQFF. Full variable domain (missing parts from reference TRBV19 and TRBJ2-1): DGGITQSPKYLFRKEGQNVTLSCEQNLNHDAMYWYRQDPGQGLRLIYYSQIVNDFQKGDIAEGYSVSREKKESFPLTVTSAQKNPTAFYLCASTETSGRYNEQFFGPGTRLTVL.

The chain combines TRBV6-5 with TRBJ1-1; D unresolved. The CDR3 covers 14 residues. Trimming left V 6 bases short and J 0 bases short, with 11 bases between. Germline V gene sequence: CDR1 MNHEY, CDR2 SVGAGI. CDR3 DNA sequence: TGTGCCAGCAGCCGAAGAGTTATGAACACTGAAGCTTTCTTT. Residues: CASSRRVMNTEAFF.

The chain recombines TRBV6-6 with TRBJ1-5, with D possibly TRBD1 on 5 matching bases. CDR1 is MNHNY, CDR2 SVGAGI, per germline (reference sequence). Trimming took 3 bases from V and 5 from J, leaving 8 bases between them. The CDR3 is made up of 13 amino acids. The CDR3: CASSYSQDQPQHF. As DNA, the CDR3 is TGTGCCAGCAGTTATTCACAGGATCAGCCCCAGCATTTT.

The chain combines TRBV5-4 with TRBJ2-7; D possibly corresponds to TRBD2 (5 bases). Trimming stripped 3 bases from V and 3 bases from J, with 16 bases between. CDR3 length equals 15 residues. Germline V CDR1 and CDR2: SGHNT, YYREEE (reference sequence). For the CDR3, the DNA is TGTGCCAGCAGCTCCCGGGGTGAAGAGGGCTACGAGCAGTACTTC. Amino acids: CASSSRGEEGYEQYF.

The chain links TRBV4-1 to TRBJ1-2; D gene ambiguous. Germline V gives CDR1 MGHRA, CDR2 YSYEKL. This CDR3 is built from 12 residues. The V gene lost 3 bases and the J gene lost 4 bases, with 6 bases spanning the gap. CDR3 amino acids: CASSHGSYGYTF. The CDR3 coding sequence is TGCGCCAGCAGCCATGGTAGCTATGGCTACACCTTC.

V usage is TRBV7-8 and J usage is TRBJ2-5; 11 bases agree with TRBD2. The CDR3 is 15 amino acids. V shed 7 bases, J shed 5 bases, and the junction held 9 bases outside the gene matches. Germline CDR1 and CDR2: SGHVS and FQNEAQ. CDR3 sequence: CASTSVAGGGETQYF. CDR3 DNA sequence: TGTGCCAGCACCTCAGTAGCGGGAGGGGGGGAGACCCAGTACTTC.

The rearrangement joins TRBV11-2 to TRBJ2-7, with 7 bases that match TRBD1. CDR1 and CDR2 from the germline V gene are SGHAT and FQNNGV. This CDR3 has 16 amino acids. Losses at the gene ends were 4 bases for V and 3 bases for J; bases not matched to a gene: 12. Written as DNA, the CDR3 is TGTGCCAGCAGCTCCCCAGGACAGGACCTTCTCTACGAGCAGTACTTC. Its protein is CASSSPGQDLLYEQYF.

V gene TRBV27 combines with J gene TRBJ2-3; 8 bases are shared with TRBD2. There are 18 residues in the CDR3. V gave up 2 bases and J gave up 8 bases; unmatched junction bases: 18. CDR1 MNHEY and CDR2 SMNVEV come from the germline V gene (reference sequence). The CDR3, as DNA: TGTGCCAGCAGTTTACCCCCTGCGGGAGGCCGCTCCAAAGCTACGCAGTATTTT. The encoded protein is CASSLPPAGGRSKATQYF.

This chain connects TRBV27 to TRBJ2-7; 13 bases agree with TRBD2. Trimming removed 3 bases from V and 1 base from J; junction bases left unmatched: 3. CDR1 MNHEY and CDR2 SMNVEV come from the germline V gene (reference sequence). This CDR3 contains 16 residues. The CDR3 coding sequence is TGTGCCAGCAGTTTTGGGACTAGCGGGGTATCCTACGAGCAGTACTTC. Translated, it gives CASSFGTSGVSYEQYF.

The chain is built from TRBV7-8 and TRBJ2-1, with 9 bases lining up with TRBD2. Germline-derived CDR1 and CDR2 are SGHVS and FQNEAQ. The junction had 9 bases not matched to a gene; V was cut back by 1 base and J by 5 bases. The CDR3 runs 17 residues. This chain's CDR3 is CASSLVGGRGINNEQFF. The DNA for the CDR3 is TGTGCCAGCAGCTTAGTGGGCGGGAGGGGTATCAACAATGAGCAGTTCTTC.

The gene calls are TRBV29-1 and TRBJ1-4, with D maybe TRBD1 (5 bases). In germline, CDR1 is SQVTM, CDR2 ANQGSEA. V was clipped by 4 bases and J by 8 bases, with 14 bases between them. The CDR3 runs to 13 residues. The CDR3 spells CSVGKGSGEKLFF. The CDR3 DNA reads TGCAGCGTTGGAAAGGGGTCAGGAGAAAAACTGTTTTTT.

The chain couples TRBV19 to TRBJ1-2, with D hard to call. V was pared by 6 bases and J by 4 bases, with 15 bases between. In germline, CDR1 is LNHDA, CDR2 SQIVND (reference sequence). The CDR3 has 14 amino acids. The CDR3 DNA is TGTGCCAGTAGGTCCTCCCTTCCGGGCTATGGCTACACCTTC. Its protein is CASRSSLPGYGYTF.

The chain couples TRBV5-1 to TRBJ2-1; 11 bases fit TRBD2. V dropped 1 base and J dropped 1; count of bases not matched to a gene: 19. The germline V gene has CDR1 SGHRS and CDR2 YFSETQ. This CDR3 is 22 amino acids long. In DNA form, the CDR3 reads TGCGCCAGCAGCTTGTTCTCCCTGGGTAGCGGGAGGGCCCAATGGTCCTACAATGAGCAGTTCTTC. Translating it yields CASSLFSLGSGRAQWSYNEQFF.

This sequence joins TRBV28 and TRBJ2-1, with D hard to call. V was cut by 7 bases and J by 6 bases, with 16 bases left in between. Germline values: CDR1 MDHEN, CDR2 SYDVKM. The CDR3 runs 14 residues. The DNA for the CDR3 is TGTGCCAGCAACCGAGGCGTAATGGGCAATGAGCAGTTCTTC. Protein product: CASNRGVMGNEQFF.

This clone is a singleton in its sample. The chain employs TRBV27 and TRBJ1-1, with 8 bases identical to TRBD1. This CDR3 is 14 amino acids long. In germline, CDR1 is MNHEY, CDR2 SMNVEV (reference sequence). V gave up 4 bases and J gave up 3 bases; unmatched junction bases: 4. In DNA, the CDR3 is TGTGCCAGCAGTTCTCAGACAGGGGACACTGAAGCTTTCTTT. The encoded protein is CASSSQTGDTEAFF.

The V and J genes are TRBV7-9 and TRBJ2-1, with D hard to call. The germline V gene has CDR1 SEHNR and CDR2 FQNEAQ (reference sequence). Trimming removed 1 base from V and 4 bases from J, with 8 bases in between. The CDR3 is made up of 14 amino acids. For the CDR3, the DNA is TGTGCCAGCAGCTTAGTCTCTTTATACAATGAGCAGTTCTTC. Protein: CASSLVSLYNEQFF.